Below, 14 T cell receptor beta chains from the same sample are listed, as sequenced in a study of blood T cell repertoires in COVID-19. Assay used: immunoSEQ multiplex PCR; TCRdb lists only in-frame clones, some missing. The table lists 72,000 or so clones, roughly 88% of them singletons. Sequenced sample: peripheral blood. The receptor set was obtained from a man aged 45-65 years with active COVID-19.

The chain is built from TRBV24-1 and TRBJ2-3; D is ambiguous. The germline gives CDR1 KGHDR, CDR2 SFDVKD. The CDR3 covers 14 residues. The V end lost 6 bases, the J end lost 0 bases, and 9 bases lay between the germline ends. For the CDR3, the DNA is TGTGCCACCAGTAGCACAGCTAGCACAGATACGCAGTATTTT. As protein: CATSSTASTDTQYF.

V usage is TRBV4-3 and J usage is TRBJ2-1; 9 bases map to TRBD2. Germline V lookup: CDR1 LGHNA, CDR2 YSLEER. Trimming removed 0 bases from V and 7 bases from J; junction bases left unmatched: 10. CDR3 length: 17 residues. CDR3 sequence: CASSQDLLAGGRNEQFF. CDR3 bases: TGCGCCAGCAGCCAAGATCTCCTGGCGGGGGGGCGGAATGAGCAGTTCTTC.

This chain's CDR3 is CASSLAETGGYTF. The CDR3 coding sequence is TGCGCCAGCAGCTTGGCCGAGACAGGAGGCTACACCTTC. The rearrangement joins TRBV5-1 to TRBJ1-2; a possible D gene is TRBD1 (6 bases). The CDR3 contains 13 residues. V dropped 0 bases and J dropped 8 bases, with 11 bases sitting between them. Germline lookup yields CDR1 SGHRS and CDR2 YFSETQ.

The V and J genes are TRBV12-3 or TRBV12-4 and TRBJ1-1; D might be TRBD1 (5 bases). This CDR3 contains 13 residues. Trimming stripped 6 bases from V and 7 bases from J, with 15 bases between. The CDR3 spells CASRDSPAGEAFF. In DNA form, the CDR3 reads TGTGCCAGCAGAGACAGCCCCGCCGGTGAAGCTTTCTTT.

V gene TRBV11-3 combines with J gene TRBJ2-5; TRBD2 is a possible D gene (7 bases). The CDR3 covers 13 residues. Germline CDR1 is SGHNT and CDR2 is YENEEA. The germline V and J ends were trimmed by 5 bases and 4 bases, with 11 bases remaining between them. CDR3 DNA: TGTGCCAGCAGCCCCCGGGGGGCAGAGACCCAGTACTTC. This sequence encodes CASSPRGAETQYF.

The rearrangement uses TRBV6-2 or TRBV6-3 and TRBJ2-6; D possibly corresponds to TRBD1 (5 bases). V dropped 5 bases and J dropped 0 bases, with 11 bases sitting between them. This CDR3 has 16 amino acids. Germline CDR1 MNHEY, CDR2 SVGEGT. CDR3 sequence: CASSTGAGSGANVLTF. The DNA for the CDR3 is TGTGCCAGCAGTACTGGGGCAGGCTCTGGGGCCAACGTCCTGACTTTC.

The gene calls are TRBV7-2 and TRBJ1-5; D unclear. The CDR3 spans 11 residues. The germline CDR1 and CDR2 sequences are SGHTA and FQGNSA. Trimming shortened V by 1 base and J by 9 bases, and 4 bases separated the two germline ends. Written as DNA, the CDR3 is TGTGCCAGCAGCTTAGTCGGGCCCCAGCATTTT. Protein product: CASSLVGPQHF.

The rearrangement joins TRBV28 to TRBJ1-4, with D unclear. The CDR3 is 13 residues long. Deletions cut 9 bases from V and 0 bases from J, with 8 bases between. Germline lookup yields CDR1 MDHEN and CDR2 SYDVKM. CDR3 DNA: TGTGCCAGTAACGGAGCAACTAATGAAAAACTGTTTTTT. Its protein product is CASNGATNEKLFF.

This clone appeared a few times. V and J are TRBV28 and TRBJ2-3; 9 nucleotides align to TRBD2. The CDR3 loop spans 15 amino acids. V dropped 6 bases and J dropped 2; count of bases not matched to a gene: 6. Per the germline V gene, CDR1 is MDHEN and CDR2 is SYDVKM. As DNA, the CDR3 is TGTGCCAGCAGGTTAGCGGGAGTGTTCACAGATACGCAGTATTTT. Residues: CASRLAGVFTDTQYF.

The chain carries TRBV9 and TRBJ1-1, with TRBD1 matching 8 bases. The CDR3 runs to 16 residues. Looked up from germline, CDR1 is SGDLS and CDR2 is YYNGEE. J lost 1 base, V lost 3 bases, and 8 bases had no gene match. This CDR3 reads CASSAHEGQENTEAFF. The CDR3, as DNA: TGTGCCAGCAGCGCCCACGAGGGACAGGAGAACACTGAAGCTTTCTTT.

This chain connects TRBV5-1 to TRBJ2-1; TRBD1 matches 7 bases. Germline V lookup: CDR1 SGHRS, CDR2 YFSETQ. The CDR3 is made up of 16 amino acids. J gave up 7 bases and V 4 bases, and 14 bases lay outside the gene matches. The CDR3 here is CASSPDRTGGLNEQFF. DNA of the CDR3: TGCGCCAGCAGCCCGGACAGGACAGGAGGCCTTAATGAGCAGTTCTTC.

This clone occurred once. The sample holds other DNA sequences that translate to the same CDR3. This chain links TRBV18 with TRBJ1-2; the match to TRBD1 covers 10 bases. There are 14 residues in the CDR3. Trimming cost V 3 bases and J 3 bases; bases outside gene matches: 1. Germline CDR1 reads KGHSH; CDR2 reads LQKENI. The CDR3 nucleotides read TGTGCCAGCTCACCTGGGACAGGGGACTATGGCTACACCTTC. Translating it yields CASSPGTGDYGYTF.

The genes are TRBV9 and TRBJ2-7; 9 bases align to TRBD1. The CDR3 extends over 14 amino acids. Germline V gene lookup returns CDR1 SGDLS and CDR2 YYNGEE. V lost 0 bases, J lost 4 bases, and 2 bases stayed unmatched. DNA for the CDR3: TGTGCCAGCAGCGTAGGACAGGGGGTTTACGAGCAGTACTTC. Amino acid sequence: CASSVGQGVYEQYF.

The rearrangement links TRBV5-1 to TRBJ2-7, with 10 bases aligning to TRBD1. This CDR3 has 15 residues. The germline V gene has CDR1 SGHRS and CDR2 YFSETQ. J lost 7 bases, V lost 0 bases, and 7 bases had no gene match. The CDR3 coding sequence is TGCGCCAGCAGCTTGGCCGCGACAGGGGGCCAAGAGCAGTACTTC. Amino acids: CASSLAATGGQEQYF.